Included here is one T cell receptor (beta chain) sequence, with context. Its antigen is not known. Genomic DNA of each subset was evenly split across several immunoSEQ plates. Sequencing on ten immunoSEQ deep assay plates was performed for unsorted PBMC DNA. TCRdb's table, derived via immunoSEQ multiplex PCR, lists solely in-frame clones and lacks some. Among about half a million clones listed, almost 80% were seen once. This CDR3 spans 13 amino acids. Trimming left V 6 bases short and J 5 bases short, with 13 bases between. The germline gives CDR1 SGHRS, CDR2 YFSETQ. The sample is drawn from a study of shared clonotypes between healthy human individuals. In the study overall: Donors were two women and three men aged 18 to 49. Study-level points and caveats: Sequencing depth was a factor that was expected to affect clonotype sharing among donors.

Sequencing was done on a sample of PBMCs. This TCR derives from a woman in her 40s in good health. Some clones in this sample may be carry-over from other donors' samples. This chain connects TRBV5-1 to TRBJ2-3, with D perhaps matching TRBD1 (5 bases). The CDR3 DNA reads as TGCGCCAGCACCGGCAGGGTCGGAGATACGCAGTATTTT. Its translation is CASTGRVGDTQYF. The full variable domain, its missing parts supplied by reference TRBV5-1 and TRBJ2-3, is KAGVTQTPRYLIKTRGQQVTLSCSPISGHRSVSWYQQTPGQGLQFLFEYFSETQRNKGNFPGRFSGRQFSNSRSEMNVSTLELGDSALYLCASTGRVGDTQYFGPGTRLTVL.